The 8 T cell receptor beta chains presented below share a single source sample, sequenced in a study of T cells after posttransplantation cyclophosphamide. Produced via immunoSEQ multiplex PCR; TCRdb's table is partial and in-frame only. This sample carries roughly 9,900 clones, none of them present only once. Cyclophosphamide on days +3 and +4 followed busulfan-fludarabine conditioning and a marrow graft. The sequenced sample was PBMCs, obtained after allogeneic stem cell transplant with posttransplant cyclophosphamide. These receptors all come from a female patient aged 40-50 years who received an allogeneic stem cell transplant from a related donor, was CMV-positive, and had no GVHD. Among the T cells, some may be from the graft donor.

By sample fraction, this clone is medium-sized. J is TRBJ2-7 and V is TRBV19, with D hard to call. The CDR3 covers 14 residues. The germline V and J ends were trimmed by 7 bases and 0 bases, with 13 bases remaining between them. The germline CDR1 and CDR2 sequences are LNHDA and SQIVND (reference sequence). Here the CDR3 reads CASTPSRFSYEQYF. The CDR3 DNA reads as TGTGCCAGTACCCCGAGTCGGTTCTCCTACGAGCAGTACTTC. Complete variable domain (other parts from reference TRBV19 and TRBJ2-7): DGGITQSPKYLFRKEGQNVTLSCEQNLNHDAMYWYRQDPGQGLRLIYYSQIVNDFQKGDIAEGYSVSREKKESFPLTVTSAQKNPTAFYLCASTPSRFSYEQYFGPGTRLTVT.

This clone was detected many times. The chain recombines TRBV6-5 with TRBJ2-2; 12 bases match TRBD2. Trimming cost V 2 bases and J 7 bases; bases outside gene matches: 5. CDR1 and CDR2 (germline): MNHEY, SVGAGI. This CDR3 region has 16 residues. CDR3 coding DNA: TGTGCCAGCAGTTACGTAACTAGCGGGGGGTTCGGGGAGCTGTTTTTT. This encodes CASSYVTSGGFGELFF.

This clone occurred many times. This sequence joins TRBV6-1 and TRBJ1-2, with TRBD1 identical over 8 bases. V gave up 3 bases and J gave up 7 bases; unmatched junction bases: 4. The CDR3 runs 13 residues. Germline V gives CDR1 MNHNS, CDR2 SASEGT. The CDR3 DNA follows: TGTGCCAGCAGTGAGGACAGGGTGGGTGGCTACACCTTC. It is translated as CASSEDRVGGYTF.

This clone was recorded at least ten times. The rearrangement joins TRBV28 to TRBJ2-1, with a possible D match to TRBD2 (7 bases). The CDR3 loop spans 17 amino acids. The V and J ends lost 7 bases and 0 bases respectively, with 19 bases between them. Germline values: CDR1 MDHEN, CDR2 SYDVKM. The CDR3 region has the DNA TGTGCCAGCACTCCCCGGGGGCGCGGGGGCTCCTACAATGAGCAGTTCTTC. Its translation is CASTPRGRGGSYNEQFF.

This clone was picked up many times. The CDR3 DNA follows: TGTGCCAGCAGTTTTCACCTCGGTGGGGCCAAAGGCGTCCCTGAAGCTTTCTTT. It yields the protein CASSFHLGGAKGVPEAFF. The J gene is TRBJ1-1, the V gene TRBV27; tentative D call: TRBD1 (5 bases). The CDR3 sequence is 18 residues long. Deletions cut 3 bases from V and 6 bases from J, with 26 bases between. The germline gives CDR1 MNHEY, CDR2 SMNVEV (reference sequence).

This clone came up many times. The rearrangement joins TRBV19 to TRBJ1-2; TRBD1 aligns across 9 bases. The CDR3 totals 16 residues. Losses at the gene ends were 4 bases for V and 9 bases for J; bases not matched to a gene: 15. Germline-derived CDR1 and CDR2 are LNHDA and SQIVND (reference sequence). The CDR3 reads CASSRGNRGHLSRYTF. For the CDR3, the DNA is TGTGCCAGTAGTAGGGGGAACAGGGGGCACCTCTCTCGCTACACCTTC. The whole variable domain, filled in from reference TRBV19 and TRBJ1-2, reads DGGITQSPKYLFRKEGQNVTLSCEQNLNHDAMYWYRQDPGQGLRLIYYSQIVNDFQKGDIAEGYSVSREKKESFPLTVTSAQKNPTAFYLCASSRGNRGHLSRYTFGSGTRLTVV.

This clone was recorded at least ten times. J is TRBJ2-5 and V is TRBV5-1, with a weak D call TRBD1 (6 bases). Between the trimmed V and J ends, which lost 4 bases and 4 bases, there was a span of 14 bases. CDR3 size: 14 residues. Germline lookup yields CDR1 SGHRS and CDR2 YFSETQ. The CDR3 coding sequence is TGCGCCAGCAGCCCAATACAGGGAAGAGAGACCCAGTACTTC. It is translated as CASSPIQGRETQYF. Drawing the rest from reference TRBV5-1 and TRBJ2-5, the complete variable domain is KAGVTQTPRYLIKTRGQQVTLSCSPISGHRSVSWYQQTPGQGLQFLFEYFSETQRNKGNFPGRFSGRQFSNSRSEMNVSTLELGDSALYLCASSPIQGRETQYFGPGTRLLVL.

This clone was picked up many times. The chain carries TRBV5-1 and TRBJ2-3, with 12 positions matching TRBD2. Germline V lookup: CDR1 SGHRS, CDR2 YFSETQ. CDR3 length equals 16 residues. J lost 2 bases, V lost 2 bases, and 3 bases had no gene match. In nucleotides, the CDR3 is TGCGCCAGCAGCTTACTAGCGGGGGGCCTCACAGATACGCAGTATTTT. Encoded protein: CASSLLAGGLTDTQYF. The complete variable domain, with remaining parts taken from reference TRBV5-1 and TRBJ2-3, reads KAGVTQTPRYLIKTRGQQVTLSCSPISGHRSVSWYQQTPGQGLQFLFEYFSETQRNKGNFPGRFSGRQFSNSRSEMNVSTLELGDSALYLCASSLLAGGLTDTQYFGPGTRLTVL.